This TCR beta chain was retrieved from a study of CD8+ T cells in alopecia areata. The sample holds a few counts of this clone. cDNA prepared by RNA extraction and subsequent reverse transcription served as the template for sequencing. Data came from immunoSEQ multiplex PCR; TCRdb stores just in-frame clones and leaves some out. The sample consists of some 100,000 clones, almost 60% of them appearing once. The V end was cut by 1 base, the J end by 5 bases, with 6 bases between. CDR1 is SGHTA and CDR2 is FQGNSA in the germline V gene. The CDR3 spans 13 residues. Documented treatment: oral pan-JAK inhibitor, 5-10 mg twice daily.

V usage is TRBV7-2 and J usage is TRBJ2-1, with no clear D. The receptor's source is a human donor with alopecia areata. Sequencing was performed on CD8+ T cells sorted from blood, taken at approximately week 60, from a patient treated with tofacitinib. The CDR3 region has the DNA TGTGCCAGCAGCTTAGGCTCGAACAATGAGCAGTTCTTC. Protein: CASSLGSNNEQFF.